The 17 T cell receptor beta chains given below trace back to one sample, sequenced in a study of blood T cells in healthy people across ages. Using a J-beta primer mix together with a sample-barcoded 5' primer, a second PCR was run for roughly 7 to 11 cycles. In TCRdb, the 5' RACE reads were re-called with MiXCR into one record per CDR3 protein. The table has more than 550,000 distinct CDR3 sequences, 20% to 25% seen once. Input material: blood. These TCRs come from a man in his 70s in good health.

This clonotype came up a few times. The chain is built from TRBV7-2 and TRBJ2-4; the D gene could be TRBD1 or TRBD2 (5 bases each). This CDR3 contains 17 residues. CDR1 and CDR2 from the germline V gene are SGHTA and FQGNSA. Trimming removed 3 bases at V and 1 base at J, with 16 bases between. The CDR3 region has the DNA TGTGCCAGCAGCTTCTTATCCGGGGCTCGTGCCAAAAACATTCAGTACTTC. The encoded protein is CASSFLSGARAKNIQYF.

The chain is built from TRBV12-3 or TRBV12-4 and TRBJ1-5; D remains ambiguous. The CDR3 totals 11 residues. Trimming took off 1 base at V and 9 bases at J, with 4 bases between the two ends. CDR3 sequence: CASSLDGPQHF. Written as DNA, the CDR3 is TGTGCCAGCAGTTTAGATGGGCCCCAGCATTTT.

The chain carries TRBV10-2 and TRBJ1-2; D is possibly TRBD1 (5 bases). Germline V CDR1 and CDR2: WSHSY, SAAADI. V lost 6 bases and J lost 3, with 11 bases in between. CDR3 length: 13 residues. The CDR3 nucleotides read TGCGCCAGCAGGCCCGACAGCGACTATGGCTACACCTTC. Amino acid sequence: CASRPDSDYGYTF.

The chain links TRBV12-3 or TRBV12-4 to TRBJ2-7; either TRBD1 or TRBD2 may supply D (6 bases each). This CDR3 has 16 residues. V was shortened by 5 bases and J by 3 bases, with 20 bases between the two germline ends. The CDR3 loop reads CASSPMTSGGRYEQYF. For the CDR3, the DNA is TGTGCCAGCAGTCCGATGACTAGTGGGGGGCGCTACGAGCAGTACTTC.

This clonotype was found a few times. The J gene is TRBJ1-5, the V gene TRBV20-1, with a weak D call TRBD1 (6 bases). This CDR3 has 13 residues. Trimming removed 5 bases at V and 2 bases at J, with 10 bases between. The germline CDR1 and CDR2 sequences are DFQATT and SNEGSKA (reference sequence). The CDR3 nucleotides are TGCAGTGCTGCCAGGACAGGCAATCAGCCCCAGCATTTT. Translation: CSAARTGNQPQHF.

J is TRBJ1-5 and V is TRBV7-2; D perhaps matches TRBD1 (6 bases). The germline V gene encodes CDR1 SGHTA and CDR2 FQGNSA. This CDR3 is built from 14 residues. V was cut by 8 bases and J by 2 bases, with 13 bases left in between. CDR3 nucleotides: TGTGCCAGCGGTGGGGACAACCGCAATCAGCCCCAGCATTTT. Its translation: CASGGDNRNQPQHF.

J is TRBJ2-4 and V is TRBV21-1; the table names TRBD1, a call not compared with the DNA. TRBV21-1 has pseudogene status. The CDR3 runs to 20 residues. The CDR3 reads CASSKYWDGRTGVSKNIQYF. CDR3 sequence (DNA): TGTGCCAGCAGCAAATACTGGGACGGCCGGACGGGGGTGTCCAAAAACATTCAGTACTTC.

The sample holds a few counts of this clonotype. The gene calls are TRBV10-3 and TRBJ2-3; 8 bases map to TRBD1. Germline CDR1 ENHRY, CDR2 SYGVKD. The junction had 1 base not matched to a gene; V was cut back by 4 bases and J by 1 base. This CDR3 spans 14 amino acids. CDR3 DNA sequence: TGTGCCATCAGTGGACAGGGGCGCACAGATACGCAGTATTTT. This gives the protein CAISGQGRTDTQYF.

This clonotype was seen many times. The chain joins TRBV7-2 to TRBJ2-5; TRBD2 is a possible D gene (5 bases). Germline values: CDR1 SGHTA, CDR2 FQGNSA. The CDR3 consists of 13 residues. Trimming stripped 5 bases from V and 1 base from J, with 8 bases between. The CDR3 loop reads CASSGSPQETQYF. In nucleotides, the CDR3 is TGTGCCAGCAGCGGGAGTCCCCAAGAGACCCAGTACTTC.

This clonotype was recorded a few times. This chain links TRBV7-2 with TRBJ1-5; D remains unclear. CDR3 length: 12 amino acids. Trimming cost V 5 bases and J 8 bases, with 10 bases left between them. CDR1 SGHTA and CDR2 FQGNSA come from the germline V gene. In DNA form, the CDR3 reads TGTGCCAGCAGCCCCGTGGGGAAGCCCCAGCATTTT. It yields the protein CASSPVGKPQHF.

This clonotype was picked up a small number of times. The gene calls are TRBV7-2 and TRBJ1-5; TRBD1 might be the D (5 bases). This CDR3 spans 15 amino acids. Germline V gene lookup returns CDR1 SGHTA and CDR2 FQGNSA. Trimming cost V 0 bases and J 7 bases, with 13 bases left between them. The CDR3 spells CASSLATGGDQPQHF. The CDR3 DNA reads as TGTGCCAGCAGCTTAGCGACGGGAGGGGACCAGCCCCAGCATTTT.

The CDR3 region has the DNA TGTGCCAGCAGCCCCCGGGACTCCCGAAATGAGCAGTTCTTC. Protein sequence: CASSPRDSRNEQFF. The chain has TRBV6-2 or TRBV6-3 and TRBJ2-5; D is perhaps TRBD2 (6 bases). With the DNA end fitting TRBJ2-1 better, the J assignment may be wrong. This CDR3 spans 14 amino acids. Germline assignment: CDR1 MNHEY and CDR2 SVGEGT.

This clonotype was found a few times. The gene calls are TRBV14 and TRBJ2-7; D not resolved. Germline assignment: CDR1 SGHDN and CDR2 FVKESK. V shed 1 base and J shed 2 bases, with 9 bases lying between them. The CDR3 is 14 residues long. The DNA for the CDR3 is TGTGCCAGCAGCCAAGGACTGGCCACCTACGAGCAGTACTTC. Translating it yields CASSQGLATYEQYF.

Turning to this clonotype: A junction boundary mismatches the germline segment, possibly from a read error. This sequence joins TRBV28 and TRBJ2-1; D is ambiguous. CDR3 size: 15 residues. Germline assignment: CDR1 MDHEN and CDR2 SYDVKM. The CDR3 reads CASSLADLFYNGQFF. CDR3 nucleotide sequence: TGTGCCAGCAGTTTGGCGGACCTTTTCTACAATGGGCAGTTCTTC.

The chain links TRBV6-2 or TRBV6-3 to TRBJ2-1; 10 positions match TRBD2. Germline assignment: CDR1 MNHEY and CDR2 SVGEGT. The CDR3 totals 17 residues. With V trimmed by 6 bases and J by 6 bases, 14 bases remained unmatched. The CDR3 loop is CASRPTSGLSSRNEQFF. CDR3 in DNA: TGTGCCAGCAGACCGACTAGCGGGCTATCTAGTCGCAATGAGCAGTTCTTC.

This clonotype was found a few times. This chain joins TRBV6-5 and TRBJ1-3; no clear D. The CDR3 covers 13 residues. Per germline, CDR1 MNHEY and CDR2 SVGAGI. V dropped 4 bases and J dropped 4 bases, with 8 bases sitting between them. This CDR3 reads CASSLHYGNTIYF. CDR3 sequence (DNA): TGTGCCAGCAGTTTACATTACGGAAACACCATATATTTT.

As for this clonotype: The junction does not match germline at one end; this may be a read error. This chain joins TRBV20-1 and TRBJ1-3, with TRBD1 as a possible D gene (5 bases). CDR1 and CDR2 (germline): DFQATT, SNEGSKA (reference sequence). The CDR3 totals 15 residues. CDR3 DNA sequence: TGCAGTGCTAGGCAAGAACAGGTCTCTGAAAACACCATATATTTT. Protein product: CSARQEQVSENTIYF.